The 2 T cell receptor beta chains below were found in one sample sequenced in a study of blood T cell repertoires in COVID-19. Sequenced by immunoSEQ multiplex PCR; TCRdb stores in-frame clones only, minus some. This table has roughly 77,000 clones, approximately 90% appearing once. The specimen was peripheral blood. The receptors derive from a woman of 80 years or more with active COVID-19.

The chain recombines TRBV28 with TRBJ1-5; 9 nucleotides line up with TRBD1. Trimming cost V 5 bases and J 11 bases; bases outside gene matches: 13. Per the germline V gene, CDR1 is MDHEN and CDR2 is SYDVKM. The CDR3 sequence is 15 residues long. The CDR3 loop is CASSKTGTGLRAQHF. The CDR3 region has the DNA TGTGCCAGCAGTAAAACCGGGACAGGGTTGCGGGCCCAGCATTTT.

The CDR3 bases are TGTGCCAGCAGTTTATCGAGGCCTAGCGGGAGTTACGAGCAGTACTTC. Translation: CASSLSRPSGSYEQYF. The chain couples TRBV27 to TRBJ2-7; 10 bases are shared with TRBD2. J gave up 4 bases and V 0 bases, and 6 bases lay outside the gene matches. The CDR3 contains 16 residues. Per the germline V gene, CDR1 is MNHEY and CDR2 is SMNVEV (reference sequence).